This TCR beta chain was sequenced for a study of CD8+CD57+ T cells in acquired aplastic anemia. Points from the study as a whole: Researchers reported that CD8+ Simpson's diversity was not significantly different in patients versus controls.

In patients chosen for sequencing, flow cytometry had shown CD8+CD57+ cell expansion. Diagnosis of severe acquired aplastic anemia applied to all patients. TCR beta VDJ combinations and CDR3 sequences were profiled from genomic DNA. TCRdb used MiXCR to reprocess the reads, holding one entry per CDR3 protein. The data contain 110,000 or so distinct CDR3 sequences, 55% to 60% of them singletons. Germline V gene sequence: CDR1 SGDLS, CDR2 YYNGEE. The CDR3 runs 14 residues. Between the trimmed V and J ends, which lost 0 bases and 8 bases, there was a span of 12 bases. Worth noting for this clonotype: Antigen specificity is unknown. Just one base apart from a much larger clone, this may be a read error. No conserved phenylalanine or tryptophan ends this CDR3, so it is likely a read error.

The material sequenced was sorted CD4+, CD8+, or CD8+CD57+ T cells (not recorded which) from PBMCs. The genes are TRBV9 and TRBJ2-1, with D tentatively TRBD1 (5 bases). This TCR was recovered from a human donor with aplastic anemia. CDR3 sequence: CASSVEGYQDEQFV. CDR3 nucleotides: TGTGCCAGCAGCGTAGAGGGGTATCAGGATGAGCAGTTCGTC.